Included here is one TCR beta chain sequence, with context. The data stem from a study of T cells after somatic rescue of genetic block. The CDR3 is 15 residues long. Germline V lookup: CDR1 KGHSH, CDR2 LQKENI. The V gene end was trimmed by 6 bases and the J gene end by 3 bases; junction bases not matched to a gene: 8. The repertoire was sequenced with immunoSEQ multiplex PCR; TCRdb's copy has only in-frame clones and lacks some. The sample consists of about 63,000 clones, about 90% of them appearing once. Sample: peripheral blood mononuclear cells (PBMCs). The receptor was isolated from a man aged 40-49 years. The V call is TRBV18, the J call TRBJ2-7, with 10 bases lining up with TRBD1. CDR3 amino acids: CASSVGQGVNYEQYF. The DNA of the CDR3 is TGTGCCAGCTCCGTTGGACAGGGGGTAAACTACGAGCAGTACTTC.